This entry describes one T cell receptor (beta chain). Its specificity is unknown. All of the isolated RNA was reverse transcribed, so expressed TCRB transcripts were sequenced. Per sample, stem cell-like memory T cell libraries averaged about 1 million reads. Only in-frame clones appear in the TCRdb table, and some are missing; sequencing was by immunoSEQ multiplex PCR. The sample includes under 45,000 clones, approximately 51% of them seen just once. This sample was included in a study of beta chain features in type 1 diabetes. Study-level points and caveats: An over-representation of cells with high TCR expression could result from cDNA sequencing. The VDJ junctions of type 1 diabetes patients carried fewer insertions and more deletions. There was a moderate but significant shortening of TCRB CDR3s in all four CD4+ subsets of Type 1 diabetes patients.

V lost 0 bases, J lost 2 bases, and 18 bases lay in between. The CDR3 loop spans 17 amino acids. Germline V CDR1 and CDR2: SQVTM, ANQGSEA. This receptor was taken from a woman aged 25 to 45 in good health. Sequencing was carried out using stem cell memory CD4+ T cells from blood. The chain combines TRBV29-1 with TRBJ2-3; TRBD1 is a possible D gene (5 bases). The CDR3 DNA follows: TGCAGCGTTGAAGATTCCGGACACCCAGAACTCACAGATACGCAGTATTTT. Protein: CSVEDSGHPELTDTQYF.